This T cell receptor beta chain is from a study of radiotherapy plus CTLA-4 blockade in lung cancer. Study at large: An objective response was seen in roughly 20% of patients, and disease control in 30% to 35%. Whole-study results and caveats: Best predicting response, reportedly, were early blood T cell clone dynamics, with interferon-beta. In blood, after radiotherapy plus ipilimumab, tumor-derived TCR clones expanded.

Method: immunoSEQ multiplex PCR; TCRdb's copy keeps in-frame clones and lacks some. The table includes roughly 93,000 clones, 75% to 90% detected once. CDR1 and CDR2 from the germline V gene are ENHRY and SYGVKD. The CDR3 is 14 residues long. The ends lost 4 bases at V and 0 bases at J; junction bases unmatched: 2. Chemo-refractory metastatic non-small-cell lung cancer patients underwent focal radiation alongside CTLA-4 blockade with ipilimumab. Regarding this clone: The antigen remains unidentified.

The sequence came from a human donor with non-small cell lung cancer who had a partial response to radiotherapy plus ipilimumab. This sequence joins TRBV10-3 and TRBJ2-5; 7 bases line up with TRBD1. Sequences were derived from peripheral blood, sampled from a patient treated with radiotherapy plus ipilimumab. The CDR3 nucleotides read TGTGCCATCAGTGGAGACAGGGACCAAGAGACCCAGTACTTC. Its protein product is CAISGDRDQETQYF.